This T cell receptor beta chain was observed in a study of vaccination and CD4 T cells after COVID-19. Across the study: The cells in question were stimulated using overlapping spike peptides derived from SARS-CoV-2, HCoV-NL63, HCoV-OC43 and HCoV-229E. Control cultures used a CEFX viral epitope pool, an HIV-1 Nef peptide pool, or no peptide.

Cultured CD4+ T cell DNA underwent sequencing with the Oncomine TCR Beta short-read assay. One entry per CDR3 protein, called by TCRdb with MiXCR from the PCR reads. The table shows about 24,000 distinct CDR3 sequences, with 60% occurring only once. Treatment: roughly 11-day PBMC culture with coronavirus spike peptide pools or control peptides (ViraFEST assay). A word on this clonotype: Its antigen remains unidentified.

The CDR3 spans 14 residues. Germline V gene lookup returns CDR1 MNHNS and CDR2 SASEGT. V lost 9 bases and J 3 bases, leaving 15 bases between the germline ends. The source was CD4+ T cells from blood, cultured in vitro, collected after SARS-CoV-2 vaccination. The chain recombines TRBV6-1 with TRBJ2-4, with D perhaps matching TRBD1 or TRBD2 (6 bases each). The sequence came from a human donor who received a COVID-19 vaccine. The CDR3 protein is CASGRRGVKNIQYF. CDR3 coding DNA: TGTGCCAGTGGAAGGAGGGGGGTCAAAAACATTCAGTACTTC.